What follows are 5 T cell receptor beta chains derived from one specimen sequenced in a study of regulatory T cells in long-lasting Graves disease. Time point noted: newly diagnosed GD, antithyroid drugs for less than 3 months. The TCR library was made from RNA extracted from PBMCs. Sequencing libraries for TCR beta were prepared with iRepertoire HTBI primers and Arm-PCR of CDR3 regions. TCRdb re-analysed the multiplex PCR reads in MiXCR, keeping a single row per CDR3 protein. Among about 210,000 distinct CDR3 sequences listed, roughly 19% were seen once. These data also formed part of another study, on T cells in Graves' hyperthyroidism and ophthalmopathy.

The starting material was peripheral blood mononuclear cells (PBMCs), obtained at new diagnosis, from a patient treated with antithyroid drugs. These receptors were collected from a woman in her twenties or thirties with Graves disease.

The chain has TRBV11-1 and TRBJ2-5, with 11 bases aligning to TRBD2. Germline CDR1 reads SGHAT; CDR2 reads FQDESV (reference sequence). The trim removed 3 bases at V and 3 bases at J, leaving 3 bases unmatched. CDR3 length equals 15 residues. The CDR3 reads CASSFPGLAEETQYF. For the CDR3, the DNA is TGTGCCAGCAGCTTTCCGGGACTAGCGGAAGAGACCCAGTACTTC.

Many counts were recorded for this clonotype. The rearrangement uses TRBV11-3 and TRBJ2-1, with no clear D. CDR3 length equals 12 residues. Looked up from germline, CDR1 is SGHNT and CDR2 is YENEEA. V was trimmed by 3 bases and J by 7 bases, leaving 7 bases between them. The CDR3, as DNA: TGTGCCAGCAGCTTTCAGGTTAATGAGCAGTTCTTC. Amino acids: CASSFQVNEQFF.

This clonotype was seen just once. This chain links TRBV20-1 with TRBJ2-7, with TRBD2 matching 16 bases. The CDR3 length is 14 residues. Trimming took 4 bases from V and 7 from J; bases not matched to a gene: 4. CDR1 and CDR2 (germline): DFQATT, SNEGSKA (reference sequence). CDR3 residues: CSANSGLAGGEQYF. The DNA of the CDR3 is TGCAGTGCTAACTCGGGACTAGCGGGGGGGGAGCAGTACTTC.

This clonotype was recorded many times. The genes are TRBV7-8 and TRBJ1-1, with TRBD1 matching 11 bases. Germline-derived CDR1 and CDR2 are SGHVS and FQNEAQ. The CDR3 has 18 amino acids. The V segment lost 4 bases and the J segment 1 base; nucleotides outside the gene matches: 11. DNA for the CDR3: TGTGCCAGCAGCTACCGGACAGGGGGCGCAAGCGGGAACACTGAAGCTTTCTTT. Amino acid sequence: CASSYRTGGASGNTEAFF. The complete variable domain, with remaining parts taken from reference TRBV7-8 and TRBJ1-1, reads GAGVSQSPRYKVAKRGQDVALRCDPISGHVSLFWYQQALGQGPEFLTYFQNEAQLDKSGLPSDRFFAERPEGSVSTLKIQRTQQEDSAVYLCASSYRTGGASGNTEAFFGQGTRLTVV.

This clonotype was detected many times. The chain couples TRBV20-1 to TRBJ2-7; D possibly corresponds to TRBD2 (6 bases). Trimming removed 6 bases at V and 4 bases at J, with 16 bases between. Looked up from germline, CDR1 is DFQATT and CDR2 is SNEGSKA (reference sequence). This CDR3 spans 13 amino acids. The CDR3 sequence: CSALGGSVYEQYF. The CDR3 nucleotides read TGCAGTGCCCTCGGGGGTTCCGTTTACGAGCAGTACTTC.